These T cell receptor beta chains were read from a single sample in a study of Graves' ophthalmopathy and Graves' hyperthyroidism. Using its own MiXCR run on the multiplex PCR reads, TCRdb lists one record per CDR3 protein. The sample lists approximately 330,000 distinct CDR3 sequences, 15% to 20% occurring once. The sequencing input was peripheral blood. The origin of the receptors is an adult man with Graves' ophthalmopathy. CDR3s include the opening cysteine and the closing phenylalanine or tryptophan. The D gene is left open where the match is weak. A row's size may be missing; if present it is once, few, many or a size class.

d_call	v_call	j_call	clone_size	cdr3_nt	cdr3_aa
NA	TRBV4-2	TRBJ1-2	many	TGTGCCAGCAGCCAAGTTATGGGAGCCGGCTATGGCTACACCTTC	CASSQVMGAGYGYTF
NA	TRBV6-1	TRBJ1-1	many	TGTGCCAGCAGTGACTACGCTGACGGTCACACTGAAGCTTTCTTT	CASSDYADGHTEAFF
NA	TRBV5-1	TRBJ2-4	many	TGCGCCAGCAGCTTGGAGGGGTTAGGAGCCAAAAACATTCAGTACTTC	CASSLEGLGAKNIQYF
NA	TRBV20-1	TRBJ1-2	many	TGCAGTGCTAGTACCCGAAACTATGGCTACACCTTC	CSASTRNYGYTF
TRBD2	TRBV11-2	TRBJ2-7	many	TGTGCCAGCAGCCTCCTAGCGGGGGGGGCCTACGAGCAGTACTTC	CASSLLAGGAYEQYF
NA	TRBV11-2	TRBJ1-2	NA	TGTGCCAGCACCAGAGAACCTACAGAACCTAACTATGGCTACACCTTC	CASTREPTEPNYGYTF
NA	TRBV6-1	TRBJ1-5	NA	TGTGCCAGCAGTGAGATGTTTATCAACCAGCCCCAGCATTTT	CASSEMFINQPQHF
NA	TRBV6-1	TRBJ1-5	few	TGTGCCAGCAGAAGACACAGCAATCAGCCCCAGCATTTT	CASRRHSNQPQHF
NA	TRBV7-2	TRBJ1-1	many	TGTGCCAGCAGCTTAGCCCGGACGGGGAACACTGAAGCTTTCTTT	CASSLARTGNTEAFF
NA	TRBV10-3	TRBJ1-1	many	TGTGCCATCAGTTCCGGACAGAACACTGAAGCTTTCTTT	CAISSGQNTEAFF
NA	TRBV12-3/TRBV12-4	TRBJ1-5	many	TGTGCCAGCAGTCGACAGAAAAATCAGCCCCAGCATTTT	CASSRQKNQPQHF
NA	TRBV10-3	TRBJ1-1	many	TGTGCCATCGCTCCTGGATCGAACACTGAAGCTTTCTTT	CAIAPGSNTEAFF
NA	TRBV3-1	TRBJ2-4	many	TGTGCCAGCAGCCCTACGGGACTGATAGCCAAAAACATTCAGTACTTC	CASSPTGLIAKNIQYF
NA	TRBV7-3	TRBJ1-5	NA	TGTGCCAGCAGCAACCAACAGGCCAGTCAGCCCCAGCCTTTT	CASSNQQASQPQPF
TRBD2	TRBV10-3	TRBJ2-5	many	TGTGCCATCAGCTCACGGACTAGCGGGGGCCATCAAGAGACCCAGTACTTC	CAISSRTSGGHQETQYF
NA	TRBV6-5	TRBJ1-2	many	TGTGCCAGCAGTTCGTCGGTGAACTATGGCTACACCTTC	CASSSSVNYGYTF
NA	TRBV28	TRBJ2-2	many	TGTGCCAGCAGCTCCCCGGAGACGAACACCGGGGAGCTGTTTTTT	CASSSPETNTGELFF
TRBD1	TRBV28	TRBJ1-1	many	TGTGCCAGCAGTTTAGTGGGACAGGGCTGGGCTTTCTTT	CASSLVGQGWAFF
NA	TRBV29-1	TRBJ2-7	many	TGCAGCGTTGAAGATCTAGGGACCTACGAGCAGTACTTC	CSVEDLGTYEQYF
TRBD2	TRBV11-2	TRBJ2-2	NA	TGTTCCAGCAGCTTTCCCAGACTAGCGGCGAACACCGGGGAGCTGTTTTTT	CSSSFPRLAANTGELFF
NA	TRBV27	TRBJ1-5	many	TGTGCCAGCAGCCCGGGGGGAGGGGTTCAGCCCCAGCATTTT	CASSPGGGVQPQHF
NA	TRBV7-2	TRBJ2-5	many	TGTGCCAGCAGCTTAGGGGCCCAAGAGACCCAGTACTTC	CASSLGAQETQYF
NA	TRBV6-5	TRBJ1-1	many	TGTGCCAGCAGTTACTCGCCAGTTAGGAACACTGAAGCTTTCTTT	CASSYSPVRNTEAFF
NA	TRBV27	TRBJ1-5	NA	TGTGCCAGCAGTTCACTGTGGGTCAATCAGCCCCAGCATTTT	CASSSLWVNQPQHF
NA	TRBV4-3	TRBJ1-5	many	TGCGCCAGCAGCCCCCAGGCCAGAGGGTTGGAAGGAGGAGGCAATCAGCCCCAGCATTTT	CASSPQARGLEGGGNQPQHF
TRBD2	TRBV7-8	TRBJ2-2	many	TGTGCCAGCAGACGATACCGGACTAGCGGGGCAAACACCGGGGAGCTGTTTTTT	CASRRYRTSGANTGELFF
TRBD1	TRBV2	TRBJ1-1	many	TGTGCCAGCCAACAGGGGGCGGTATGGACTGAAGCTTTCTTT	CASQQGAVWTEAFF
TRBD1	TRBV6-2/TRBV6-3	TRBJ1-5	many	TGTGCCAGCAGATACCCCGGACAGGTTCAGCCCCAGCATTTT	CASRYPGQVQPQHF
TRBD2	TRBV28	TRBJ2-1	many	TGTGCCAGCACGACTAGCGGTTTCAATGAGCAGTTCTTC	CASTTSGFNEQFF
NA	TRBV20-1	TRBJ1-1	NA	TGCAGTGCTAGCCTCAGCACTGAAGCTTTCTTT	CSASLSTEAFF
NA	TRBV20-1	TRBJ1-5	many	TGCAGTGCTAGAGATCCCGGGGGCCACAATCAGCCCCAGCATTTT	CSARDPGGHNQPQHF
NA	TRBV6-1	TRBJ1-2	few	TGTGCCAGCACCCTTGAAGGGGGCTATGGCTACACCTTC	CASTLEGGYGYTF
TRBD1	TRBV7-2	TRBJ1-1	NA	TGTGCCAGCAGCTCCGGACAGGGAACGACTGAAGCTTTCTTT	CASSSGQGTTEAFF
NA	TRBV20-1	TRBJ1-1	once	TGCAGTGCTCATGAACAGGGTACCTCTGAAGCTTTCTTT	CSAHEQGTSEAFF
NA	TRBV4-3	TRBJ1-1	many	TGCGCCAGCAGCCAACGACGGATGAACACTGAAGCTTTCTTT	CASSQRRMNTEAFF
TRBD1	TRBV10-3	TRBJ2-7	many	TGTGCCATCAGTCCCGGGACAGGGGTGGCCTACGAGCAGTACTTC	CAISPGTGVAYEQYF
TRBD1	TRBV19	TRBJ1-5	many	TGTGCCAGTAGTTCGGACAGGAGGAATCAGCCCCAGCATTTT	CASSSDRRNQPQHF
TRBD2	TRBV11-2	TRBJ2-2	many	TGTGCCAGCAGCAGATCTAGCGGAGACACCGGGGAGCTGTTTTTT	CASSRSSGDTGELFF
NA	TRBV30	TRBJ1-1	many	TGTGCCTGGAGTAGGGGTAGGAGCACTGAAGCTTTCTTT	CAWSRGRSTEAFF
NA	TRBV12-3/TRBV12-4	TRBJ1-6	NA	TGTGCCAGCAGTGGCACGGGTGGCCGGGGGATCAATTCACCCCTCCACTTT	CASSGTGGRGINSPLHF
NA	TRBV5-1	TRBJ2-7	many	TGCGCCAGCAGCGTGGGGACGGGATCCTACGAGCAGTACTTC	CASSVGTGSYEQYF
NA	TRBV2	TRBJ2-1	many	TGTGCCAGCAGTGAGGAGTCGACCCTAAGCTCCTACAATGAGCAGTTCTTC	CASSEESTLSSYNEQFF
TRBD1	TRBV6-1	TRBJ2-7	NA	TGTGCCAGCAGTGAAGTAGGGACAGCGCCCTACGAGCAGTACTTC	CASSEVGTAPYEQYF
NA	TRBV20-1	TRBJ1-1	NA	TGCAGTCACTTCGTGACCGTGAACACTGAAGCTTTCTTT	CSHFVTVNTEAFF
TRBD1	TRBV6-2/TRBV6-3	TRBJ1-5	many	TGTGCCAGCAGTTACTGGGACAGGGGCGACCTAAATCAGCCCCAGCATTTT	CASSYWDRGDLNQPQHF
TRBD1	TRBV29-1	TRBJ2-7	many	TGCAGCGTTTCCGGACAGGGGTCCTACGAGCAGTACTTC	CSVSGQGSYEQYF
NA	TRBV15	TRBJ2-7	many	TGTGCCACCAGCAGCTCCCGGGACCCGACACGCGGCGAGCAGTACTTC	CATSSSRDPTRGEQYF
NA	TRBV7-8	TRBJ2-7	many	TGTGCCAGCAGTTACCACCCGGGGCCGCAGTACTTC	CASSYHPGPQYF
TRBD2	TRBV7-6	TRBJ2-2	many	TGTGCCAGCAGCTTATCCGGGACTAGCGGCGACACCGGGGAGCTGTTTTTT	CASSLSGTSGDTGELFF